This TCR beta chain was found in a study of PD-1 blockade in classical Hodgkin lymphoma. Study conclusions and caveats: Possible causes of repertoire differences, disease activity or prior therapy, remain undefined. By C4D1 there was a significant rise in CD4+ TCR diversity but not in CD8+ TCR diversity.

Trimming took off 2 bases at V and 5 bases at J, with 9 bases between the two ends. The length of the CDR3 is 13 residues. Germline CDR1 and CDR2: MNHNS and SASEGT. Regarding this clone: Its target is not known.

The assay was immunoSEQ multiplex PCR, and TCRdb's table has in-frame clones only and misses some. The sample lists 31,000 or so clones, about 86% occurring once. Indicated time point: cycle 4 day 1 (C4D1), after less than 7 weeks of nivolumab. All patients experienced relapse after autologous stem cell transplantation, and brentuximab vedotin exposure was variable. CD4+ T cells were purified from thawed PBMCs by negative selection. Complete response, partial response or progressive disease constituted the best response categories observed. The chain is built from TRBV6-1 and TRBJ1-2; perhaps TRBD1 as D (5 bases). This sequence was found in a human donor with classical Hodgkin lymphoma. The sample consisted of CD4+ T cells from blood, taken before the fourth cycle of nivolumab. The CDR3 nucleotides read TGTGCCAGCAGTGAAAACACAGGATATGGCTACACCTTC. This encodes CASSENTGYGYTF.